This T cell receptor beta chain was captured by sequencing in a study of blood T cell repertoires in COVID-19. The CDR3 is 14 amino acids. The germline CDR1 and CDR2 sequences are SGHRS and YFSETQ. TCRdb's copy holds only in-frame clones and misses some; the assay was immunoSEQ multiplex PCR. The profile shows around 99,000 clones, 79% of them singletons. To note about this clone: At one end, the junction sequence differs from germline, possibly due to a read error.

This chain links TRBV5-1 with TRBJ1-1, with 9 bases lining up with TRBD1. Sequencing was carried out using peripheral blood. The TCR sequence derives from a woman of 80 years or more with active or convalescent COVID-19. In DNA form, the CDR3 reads TGTGCCAGCAGCTTGGGGACAGGGTACACTGAAGCTTTCTTT. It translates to CASSLGTGYTEAFF.